This TCR beta chain originates from a study of Graves' ophthalmopathy and Graves' hyperthyroidism. CDR3 regions of TCR beta were amplified from RNA transcripts. HTBI primers primed a first-round RT-PCR, and a second-round multiplex PCR followed. TCRdb analysed the multiplex PCR reads with MiXCR anew, one entry per CDR3 protein. The sample lists over a million distinct CDR3 sequences; 35% to 40% were seen once. Study-level results: The model's ophthalmopathy progression predictions had approximately 65% sensitivity and less than 85% specificity.

The CDR3 runs 13 residues. V dropped 3 bases and J dropped 3 bases, with 12 bases sitting between them. The germline V gene encodes CDR1 DFQATT and CDR2 SNEGSKA (reference sequence). About this clonotype: Its antigen is not known.

This receptor was taken from an adult man with Graves' hyperthyroidism. This rearrangement joins TRBV20-1 to TRBJ2-7; D is undetermined. The source material was peripheral blood or thyroid tissue (not recorded which). The CDR3 here is CSASTRTYYEQYF. The CDR3 DNA reads as TGCAGTGCTAGTACGCGGACCTACTACGAGCAGTACTTC.